The 19 T cell receptor beta chains presented below share a single source sample, sequenced in a study of blood T cell repertoires in COVID-19. TCRdb keeps only in-frame clones here, not all; method: immunoSEQ multiplex PCR. The sample has roughly 250,000 clones; about 76% are singletons. Specimen: peripheral blood. All receptors derive from a woman between 55 and 75 years old with active or convalescent COVID-19.

In the case of this clone: Other DNA sequences from this sample encode an identical CDR3 as well. Here the CDR3 DNA reads TGCGCCAGCAGCTTGGGTCAGGGCGCCGGGGAGCTGTTTTTT. This translates into CASSLGQGAGELFF. This rearrangement joins TRBV5-1 to TRBJ2-2, with D tentatively TRBD1 (5 bases). Trimming stripped 0 bases from V and 6 bases from J, with 9 bases between. The CDR3 sequence is 14 residues long. Germline assignment: CDR1 SGHRS and CDR2 YFSETQ.

V is TRBV7-9 and J is TRBJ2-7; 11 positions match TRBD2. The V gene's germline CDR1 is SEHNR and CDR2 FQNEAQ (reference sequence). The CDR3 length is 17 residues. Trimming cost V 3 bases and J 0 bases; bases outside gene matches: 7. The CDR3 DNA sequence: TGTGCCAGCAGCTTCGTACTAGCGGGGGAGAACTCCTACGAGCAGTACTTC. The encoded protein is CASSFVLAGENSYEQYF.

The V call is TRBV6-5, the J call TRBJ1-5; D might be TRBD1 (5 bases). With 8 bases removed from V and 2 bases from J, the gap between germline ends came to 13 bases. Germline V gives CDR1 MNHEY, CDR2 SVGAGI. This CDR3 comprises 14 residues. The CDR3 loop reads CASGWWGGNQPQHF. Here the CDR3 DNA reads TGTGCCAGCGGTTGGTGGGGGGGCAATCAGCCCCAGCATTTT.

In regard to this clone: One end of the junction fails to match germline, which may point to a read error. The gene calls are TRBV11-2 and TRBJ2-3; 9 bases are shared with TRBD2. This CDR3 is built from 12 residues. Germline values: CDR1 SGHAT, CDR2 FQNNGV. CDR3 region: CASSGPGLALDF. In nucleotides, the CDR3 is TGTGCCAGCAGCGGACCGGGACTAGCATTGGATTTT.

The chain couples TRBV4-1 to TRBJ2-3, with D maybe TRBD2 (7 bases). The CDR3 extends over 16 amino acids. Looked up from germline, CDR1 is MGHRA and CDR2 is YSYEKL. V lost 4 bases to trimming and J lost 4 bases, with 18 bases between them. This CDR3 reads CASSPDRGGWADTQYF. CDR3 in DNA: TGCGCCAGCAGCCCCGATAGGGGGGGGTGGGCAGATACGCAGTATTTT.

This chain joins TRBV20-1 and TRBJ2-5; 7 positions match TRBD1. The CDR3 extends over 13 amino acids. The germline V gene has CDR1 DFQATT and CDR2 SNEGSKA (reference sequence). J lost 5 bases, V lost 3 bases, and 6 bases had no gene match. CDR3 in amino acids: CSASSGGMETQYF. The CDR3 DNA follows: TGCAGTGCTAGTTCAGGGGGTATGGAGACCCAGTACTTC.

The chain links TRBV27 to TRBJ2-2; 8 bases map to TRBD2. V was clipped by 6 bases and J by 4 bases; unmatched bases: 4. The CDR3 loop spans 14 amino acids. The germline V gene encodes CDR1 MNHEY and CDR2 SMNVEV (reference sequence). The CDR3 region is CASSPGLGTGELFF. The DNA for the CDR3 is TGTGCCAGCAGCCCGGGACTAGGCACCGGGGAGCTGTTTTTT.

The chain is built from TRBV29-1 and TRBJ2-7; TRBD2 matches 11 bases. CDR1 and CDR2 (germline): SQVTM, ANQGSEA. The CDR3 spans 15 residues. The ends lost 5 bases at V and 3 bases at J; junction bases unmatched: 9. CDR3 DNA sequence: TGCAGCGTTCGTTCGATTCTAGCGGGGGGCTACGAGCAGTACTTC. It encodes CSVRSILAGGYEQYF.

This clone was picked up many times. Within the sample, other DNA sequences also encode this same CDR3. The V and J genes are TRBV3-1 (or the pseudogene TRBV3-2) and TRBJ2-7, with unresolved D. Between the trimmed V and J ends, which lost 2 bases and 0 bases, there was a span of 5 bases. CDR3 length equals 13 residues. Germline V gene lookup returns CDR1 LGHDT and CDR2 YNNKEL (reference sequence). The CDR3 protein is CASSQYSSYEQYF. CDR3 coding DNA: TGTGCCAGCAGCCAATACAGCTCCTACGAGCAGTACTTC.

V gene TRBV7-2 combines with J gene TRBJ2-7, with TRBD2 matching 9 bases. In germline, CDR1 is SGHTA, CDR2 FQGNSA. This CDR3 is 15 amino acids long. V gave up 5 bases and J gave up 4 bases; unmatched junction bases: 9. The CDR3, as DNA: TGTGCCAGCAGCATTCCCCTAGCGGGGAGGTACGAGCAGTACTTC. Translation: CASSIPLAGRYEQYF.

The J gene is TRBJ1-4, the V gene TRBV9, with 7 bases fitting TRBD1. Germline V CDR1 and CDR2: SGDLS, YYNGEE. With V trimmed by 0 bases and J by 6 bases, 8 bases remained unmatched. This CDR3 is built from 16 residues. CDR3 region: CASSVERQGFDEKLFF. The CDR3 DNA is TGTGCCAGCAGCGTAGAGAGACAGGGCTTTGATGAAAAACTGTTTTTT.

This clone was recorded a few times. The V and J genes are TRBV29-1 and TRBJ1-2; 9 bases align to TRBD1. CDR1 and CDR2 (germline): SQVTM, ANQGSEA. This CDR3 is 12 amino acids long. The V segment lost 4 bases and the J segment 8 bases; nucleotides outside the gene matches: 5. DNA for the CDR3: TGCAGCGTTGGGGACAGGGCTGGGGGCTACACCTTC. Protein sequence: CSVGDRAGGYTF.

The CDR3 coding sequence is TGTGCCACCAGCAGAGACTTGGACAGGGGAAGGTCTAGCTACGAGCAGTACTTC. It codes for CATSRDLDRGRSSYEQYF. The rearrangement joins TRBV15 to TRBJ2-7, with 9 positions matching TRBD1. Trimming took 0 bases from V and 3 from J; bases not matched to a gene: 12. Germline V gives CDR1 LNHNV, CDR2 YYDKDF (reference sequence). The CDR3 extends over 18 amino acids. The entire variable domain, with the rest obtained from reference TRBV15 and TRBJ2-7, is as follows: DAMVIQNPRYQVTQFGKPVTLSCSQTLNHNVMYWYQQKSSQAPKLLFHYYDKDFNNEADTPDNFQSRRPNTSFCFLDIRSPGLGDTAMYLCATSRDLDRGRSSYEQYFGPGTRLTVT.

The chain recombines TRBV19 with TRBJ1-5; D is possibly TRBD1 (5 bases). V was shortened by 4 bases and J by 0 bases, with 10 bases between the two germline ends. Germline CDR1 LNHDA, CDR2 SQIVND (reference sequence). The length of the CDR3 is 15 residues. The CDR3 loop reads CASSNAGLSNQPQHF. The CDR3 DNA reads as TGTGCCAGTAGTAATGCGGGACTTAGCAATCAGCCCCAGCATTTT.

The chain is built from TRBV7-9 and TRBJ2-7; the match to TRBD1 covers 7 bases. CDR1 and CDR2 from the germline V gene are SEHNR and FQNEAQ (reference sequence). The CDR3 loop spans 16 amino acids. Trimming at V came to 4 bases and at J to 1 base, leaving 10 bases not matched to a gene. The CDR3 here is CASSSTRDSGSYEQYF. As DNA, the CDR3 is TGTGCCAGCAGCTCAACCCGGGACAGCGGATCCTACGAGCAGTACTTC. The variable domain in full, completed from reference TRBV7-9 and TRBJ2-7, reads DTGVSQNPRHKITKRGQNVTFRCDPISEHNRLYWYRQTLGQGPEFLTYFQNEAQLEKSRLLSDRFSAERPKGSFSTLEIQRTEQGDSAMYLCASSSTRDSGSYEQYFGPGTRLTVT.

This clone was seen only once. V is TRBV5-1 and J is TRBJ1-2; D remains ambiguous. The CDR3 has 12 amino acids. V shed 5 bases and J shed 5 bases, with 10 bases lying between them. The V gene's germline CDR1 is SGHRS and CDR2 YFSETQ. The CDR3 here is CASSIQDYGYTF. CDR3 nucleotides: TGCGCCAGCAGTATCCAGGATTATGGCTACACCTTC.

This chain uses TRBV6-5 with TRBJ1-4, with 9 bases matching TRBD1. CDR3 length: 15 residues. Germline CDR1 MNHEY, CDR2 SVGAGI. The V segment lost 5 bases and the J segment 6 bases; nucleotides outside the gene matches: 7. The CDR3 nucleotides read TGTGCCAGCAGTCAAATACAGGGGGCGGATGAAAAACTGTTTTTT. Translating gives CASSQIQGADEKLFF.

The V call is TRBV30, the J call TRBJ1-2; no clear D gene. The CDR3 spans 13 residues. V lost 2 bases to trimming and J lost 4 bases, with 11 bases between them. The germline V gene encodes CDR1 GTSNPN and CDR2 SVGIG (reference sequence). The CDR3 spells CAWSLGEGYGYTF. The CDR3 coding sequence is TGTGCCTGGAGTCTCGGGGAGGGCTATGGCTACACCTTC.

The chain couples TRBV14 to TRBJ1-2; no firm D call. V was trimmed by 1 base and J by 8 bases, leaving 17 bases between them. The germline V gene has CDR1 SGHDN and CDR2 FVKESK. This CDR3 has 15 residues. The CDR3 DNA follows: TGTGCCAGCAGCCAAGTTCCACAGACATCAGGCGGCTACACCTTC. This translates into CASSQVPQTSGGYTF.